One T cell receptor beta chain is described in this entry. Its antigen is as yet unknown. Libraries were prepared by immunoSEQ multiplex PCR; TCRdb keeps only in-frame clonotypes and omits some of them. The sample lists 77,000 or so clones, 75% to 90% seen once, with under 2.5% in the top ten. The data belong to a study of OX40 agonist ivuxolimab in advanced cancers. Study context: Partial responses were recorded for three patients, including one with hepatocellular carcinoma and two with cutaneous melanoma.

V was trimmed by 10 bases and J by 0 bases, leaving 15 bases between them. The germline V gene has CDR1 ENHRY and CDR2 SYGVKD. The CDR3 runs 15 residues. General study findings and limits: Nonresponders, in some cases, also had low normalized T-cell clonal expansion. At 0.1 to 3.0 mg/kg and by week 6, clonal expansion occurred in CD4+ and CD8+ blood T cells. Among the lowest peripheral clonal expansion occurred in 0.1-3.0 mg/kg partial responders.

Sample: CD4+ or CD8+ T cells sorted from blood, taken in a trial of the OX40 agonist ivuxolimab. This TCR was sampled from an adult with an advanced solid tumor such as melanoma, head and neck, liver or kidney cancer. The chain uses TRBV10-3 and TRBJ1-4, with D possibly being TRBD1 (5 bases). For the CDR3, the DNA is TGTGCCACCCGCAAAGTCAGGGCAACTAATGAAAAACTGTTTTTT. The encoded protein is CATRKVRATNEKLFF.